Shown below are 13 T cell receptor beta chains from a single sample sequenced in a study of CD8 T cells in Susac syndrome. The RNA input was about 0.5 to 1 ug, and it was reverse transcribed with random hexamers. TCRdb recomputed calls from the immunoSEQ multiplex PCR reads with MiXCR, one row per CDR3 protein. The sample has more than 150,000 distinct CDR3 sequences, around 95% seen once. The material sequenced was CD4+ T cells from PBMCs. All receptors come from a human donor with Susac syndrome.

The gene calls are TRBV4-1 and TRBJ2-5; tentatively, D is TRBD1 (5 bases). The CDR3 is 15 residues long. The ends were cut back, 0 bases at V and 4 bases at J, with 12 bases in the middle. In germline, CDR1 is MGHRA, CDR2 YSYEKL. The CDR3 nucleotides read TGCGCCAGCAGCCAAGAGGCCCTGGGGCCAGAGACCCAGTACTTC. It translates to CASSQEALGPETQYF.

The chain combines TRBV24-1 with TRBJ2-1, with TRBD2 as a possible D gene (6 bases). CDR1 is KGHDR, CDR2 SFDVKD, per germline. V was trimmed by 4 bases and J by 7 bases, leaving 13 bases between them. CDR3 length: 14 residues. This CDR3 is CATSERGIWNEQFF. DNA for the CDR3: TGTGCCACCAGTGAGCGGGGTATTTGGAATGAGCAGTTCTTC.

V gene TRBV12-3 or TRBV12-4 combines with J gene TRBJ2-3; 7 positions agree with TRBD2. This CDR3 has 13 amino acids. The J segment lost 1 base and the V segment lost 10 bases, leaving 5 bases of the junction unmatched. CDR3 residues: CATRSGGTDTQYF. The CDR3 DNA reads as TGTGCCACCAGGAGCGGGGGCACAGATACGCAGTATTTT.

The table lists this clonotype with a count of one. The J gene is TRBJ2-2, the V gene TRBV4-1; 11 positions agree with TRBD2. This CDR3 spans 18 amino acids. CDR1 is MGHRA, CDR2 YSYEKL, per germline. After removal of 2 bases from V and 1 base from J, the junction contained 6 bases not matched to a gene. The CDR3 is CASSQPKLAGGNTGELFF. The CDR3 bases are TGCGCCAGCAGCCAACCTAAGCTAGCGGGGGGGAACACCGGGGAGCTGTTTTTT.

The gene calls are TRBV20-1 and TRBJ1-2; D ambiguous. Germline V gene data show CDR1 as DFQATT and CDR2 as SNEGSKA (reference sequence). The CDR3 sequence is 13 residues long. Trimming took off 6 bases at V and 6 bases at J, with 17 bases between the two ends. In DNA form, the CDR3 reads TGCAGTGCCCGGAGGGTATCTGGGCATGGCTACACCTTC. Its translation is CSARRVSGHGYTF.

This chain links TRBV20-1 with TRBJ1-2, with 7 bases identical to TRBD1. The V gene end was trimmed by 0 bases and the J gene end by 8 bases; junction bases not matched to a gene: 15. Germline-derived CDR1 and CDR2 are DFQATT and SNEGSKA (reference sequence). The CDR3 is 16 residues long. The CDR3 region is CSAREDRQIRRGGYTF. CDR3 bases: TGCAGTGCTAGAGAGGACAGGCAAATCCGGAGGGGGGGCTACACCTTC.

V usage is TRBV3-1 and J usage is TRBJ1-5; the D gene is possibly TRBD1 (5 bases). Germline CDR1 reads LGHDT; CDR2 reads YNNKEL (reference sequence). CDR3 size: 12 residues. Trimming pared 3 bases from V and 9 bases from J, leaving 9 bases between. In DNA, the CDR3 is TGTGCCAGCAGCCATCCGGGGGGGCCCCAGCATTTT. Encoded protein: CASSHPGGPQHF.

The chain joins TRBV20-1 to TRBJ2-5; tentatively, D is TRBD1 (6 bases). The V gene lost 6 bases and the J gene lost 1 base, with 9 bases spanning the gap. The CDR3 covers 12 residues. CDR1 and CDR2 from the germline V gene are DFQATT and SNEGSKA (reference sequence). The CDR3 sequence is CSADSSQETQYF. The DNA of the CDR3 is TGCAGTGCGGACAGTAGCCAAGAGACCCAGTACTTC.

The V gene is TRBV2, the J gene TRBJ1-6, with unresolved D. The CDR3 consists of 15 residues. CDR1 and CDR2 (germline): SNHLY, FYNNEI. V lost 0 bases and J 3 bases, leaving 6 bases between the germline ends. Here the CDR3 reads CASSEARIYNSPLHF. Here the CDR3 DNA reads TGTGCCAGCAGTGAAGCCAGAATCTATAATTCACCCCTCCACTTT.

This chain joins TRBV2 and TRBJ2-6; weak D call: TRBD1 (6 bases). The germline gives CDR1 SNHLY, CDR2 FYNNEI. V lost 3 bases and J 0 bases, leaving 12 bases between the germline ends. The CDR3 loop spans 17 amino acids. Here the CDR3 reads CASSEGQVSSGANVLTF. As DNA, the CDR3 is TGTGCCAGCAGTGAGGGACAAGTTAGCTCTGGGGCCAACGTCCTGACTTTC.

This clonotype was recorded once. This chain connects TRBV4-1 to TRBJ1-2; 8 positions agree with TRBD1. Germline CDR1 and CDR2: MGHRA and YSYEKL. This CDR3 contains 15 residues. V dropped 2 bases and J dropped 6; count of bases not matched to a gene: 8. CDR3 DNA: TGCGCCAGCAGCCAACTCACGGACAGGGTCCATGGCTACACCTTC. This codes for CASSQLTDRVHGYTF.

The CDR3 here is CASSQGIDYGYTF. The DNA for the CDR3 is TGTGCCAGCAGCCAGGGTATTGATTATGGCTACACCTTC. This chain uses TRBV14 with TRBJ1-2; D ambiguous. The length of the CDR3 is 13 residues. Per the germline V gene, CDR1 is SGHDN and CDR2 is FVKESK. V was cut by 3 bases and J by 5 bases, with 10 bases left in between.

The chain couples TRBV9 to TRBJ2-5; perhaps TRBD1 as D (5 bases). The CDR3 sequence is 13 residues long. V lost 2 bases and J lost 2, with 7 bases in between. Germline V gene sequence: CDR1 SGDLS, CDR2 YYNGEE. The DNA of the CDR3 is TGTGCCAGCAGCGTGGGGCCTCAAGAGACCCAGTACTTC. This gives the protein CASSVGPQETQYF. The full variable domain, rest sourced from reference TRBV9 and TRBJ2-5, is DSGVTQTPKHLITATGQRVTLRCSPRSGDLSVYWYQQSLDQGLQFLIQYYNGEERAKGNILERFSAQQFPDLHSELNLSSLELGDSALYFCASSVGPQETQYFGPGTRLLVL.